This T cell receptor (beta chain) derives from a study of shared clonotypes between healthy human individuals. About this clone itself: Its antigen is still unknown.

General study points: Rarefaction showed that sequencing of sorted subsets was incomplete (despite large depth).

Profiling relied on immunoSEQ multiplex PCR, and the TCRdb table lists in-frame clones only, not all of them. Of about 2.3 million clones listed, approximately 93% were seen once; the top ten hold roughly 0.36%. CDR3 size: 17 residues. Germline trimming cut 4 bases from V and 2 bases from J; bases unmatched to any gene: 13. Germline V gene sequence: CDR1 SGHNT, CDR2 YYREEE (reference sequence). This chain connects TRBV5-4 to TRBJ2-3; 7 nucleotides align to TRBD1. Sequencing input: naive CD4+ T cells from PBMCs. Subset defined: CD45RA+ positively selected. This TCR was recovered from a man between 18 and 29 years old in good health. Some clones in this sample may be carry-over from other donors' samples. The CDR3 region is CASSLIKTGVYTDTQYF. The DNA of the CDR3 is TGTGCCAGCAGCCTAATCAAAACAGGGGTCTACACAGATACGCAGTATTTT.